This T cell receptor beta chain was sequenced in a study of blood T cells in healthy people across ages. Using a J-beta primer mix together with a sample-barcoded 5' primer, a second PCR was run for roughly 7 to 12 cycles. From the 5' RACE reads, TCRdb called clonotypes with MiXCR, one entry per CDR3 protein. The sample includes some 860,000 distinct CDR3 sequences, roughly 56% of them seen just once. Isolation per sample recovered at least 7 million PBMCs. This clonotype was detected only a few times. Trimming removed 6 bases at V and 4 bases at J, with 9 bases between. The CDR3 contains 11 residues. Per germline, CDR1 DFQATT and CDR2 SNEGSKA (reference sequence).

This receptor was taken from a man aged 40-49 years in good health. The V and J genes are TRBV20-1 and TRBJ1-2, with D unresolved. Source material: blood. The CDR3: CSAPVPYGYTF. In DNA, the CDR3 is TGCAGTGCCCCTGTACCCTATGGCTACACCTTC.